Below are 13 T cell receptor beta chains sequenced from a single sample in a study of T cell clonotyping in hematopoietic cell transplantation. Profiled with immunoSEQ multiplex PCR; TCRdb holds only in-frame clones, not every one. The top ten clones hold around 8.3% of a sample with 1,500 to 2,000 clones, approximately 89% of them seen once. Sequenced material: PBMCs, taken at the time of graft-versus-host disease after allogeneic stem cell transplant. The receptor set was obtained from a male patient younger than 30 who had an allogeneic stem cell transplant from a related donor, so the T cells may come from the graft donor. Some clones in this sample may be carry-over from other donors' samples.

The CDR3 protein is CASSPALDRDTGELFF. The CDR3 nucleotides read TGTGCCAGCAGCCCCGCCTTGGACAGGGACACCGGGGAGCTGTTTTTT. The chain carries TRBV7-8 and TRBJ2-2; 8 bases align to TRBD1. Germline V gene lookup returns CDR1 SGHVS and CDR2 FQNEAQ. The CDR3 has 16 residues. Losses at the gene ends were 5 bases for V and 3 bases for J; bases not matched to a gene: 8.

The CDR3 spells CASSKGQSSGNTIYF. DNA for the CDR3: TGTGCCAGCAGCAAGGGACAGTCCTCTGGAAACACCATATATTTT. The rearrangement links TRBV9 to TRBJ1-3; 7 nucleotides match TRBD1. V shed 4 bases, J shed 0 bases, and the junction held 4 bases outside the gene matches. Germline CDR1 is SGDLS and CDR2 is YYNGEE. This CDR3 region has 15 residues.

J is TRBJ1-1 and V is TRBV6-5; TRBD1 matches at 7 bases. Germline values: CDR1 MNHEY, CDR2 SVGAGI. J lost 4 bases, V lost 2 bases, and 7 bases had no gene match. This CDR3 contains 15 residues. CDR3 loop: CASSYRRGQGTEAFF. The CDR3 nucleotides are TGTGCCAGCAGTTACCGTAGGGGGCAGGGCACTGAAGCTTTCTTT.

This chain connects TRBV7-3 to TRBJ2-7, with 9 nucleotides matching TRBD2. CDR1 is SGHTA, CDR2 FQGTGA, per germline. The junction had 2 bases not matched to a gene; V was cut back by 2 bases and J by 0 bases. The length of the CDR3 is 15 residues. The CDR3 protein is CASSLRGGDSYEQYF. The CDR3 DNA reads as TGTGCCAGCAGCTTACGCGGGGGGGACTCCTACGAGCAGTACTTC.

The CDR3 coding sequence is TGTGCCACCAGCAGAGATAAGGGGACGGACTATGGCTACACCTTC. The encoded protein is CATSRDKGTDYGYTF. The chain recombines TRBV15 with TRBJ1-2, with D perhaps matching TRBD1 (5 bases). Per the germline V gene, CDR1 is LNHNV and CDR2 is YYDKDF (reference sequence). The V end was cut by 0 bases, the J end by 3 bases, with 11 bases between. The length of the CDR3 is 15 residues.

This rearrangement joins TRBV27 to TRBJ2-1; 13 nucleotides match TRBD2. This CDR3 has 16 residues. Germline assignment: CDR1 MNHEY and CDR2 SMNVEV (reference sequence). V dropped 0 bases and J dropped 9; count of bases not matched to a gene: 5. The CDR3 DNA sequence: TGTGCCAGCAGTTTATCGGGACTAGCGGGGCATGGTGAGCAGTTCTTC. This sequence encodes CASSLSGLAGHGEQFF.

The chain uses TRBV19 and TRBJ1-5; unclear D gene. Germline V gives CDR1 LNHDA, CDR2 SQIVND (reference sequence). V was clipped by 3 bases and J by 5 bases, with 8 bases between them. This CDR3 comprises 13 residues. The CDR3, as DNA: TGTGCCAGTAGTATCATCCTGGATCAGCCCCAGCATTTT. It is translated as CASSIILDQPQHF.

The chain joins TRBV4-3 to TRBJ1-2; D not certain. The CDR3 sequence is 15 residues long. V was cut by 0 bases and J by 6 bases, with 14 bases left in between. Germline CDR1 is LGHNA and CDR2 is YSLEER. In DNA form, the CDR3 reads TGCGCCAGCAGCCAAGAGGAGGGATCGGTCCATGGCTACACCTTC. Translating gives CASSQEEGSVHGYTF.

The V call is TRBV7-9, the J call TRBJ2-7; D gene uncertain. The germline V gene has CDR1 SEHNR and CDR2 FQNEAQ (reference sequence). This CDR3 has 14 residues. V shed 5 bases and J shed 1 base, with 12 bases lying between them. The CDR3 region is CASSPGLISYEQYF. As DNA, the CDR3 is TGTGCCAGCAGCCCCGGTTTGATATCCTACGAGCAGTACTTC.

This clone was recorded a few times. The rearrangement uses TRBV5-4 and TRBJ1-2; 8 bases align to TRBD1. Germline V CDR1 and CDR2: SGHNT, YYREEE (reference sequence). This CDR3 contains 14 residues. V dropped 0 bases and J dropped 2; count of bases not matched to a gene: 0. The CDR3 loop reads CASSLGDRNYGYTF. DNA for the CDR3: TGTGCCAGCAGCTTGGGGGACAGGAACTATGGCTACACCTTC.

The chain uses TRBV27 and TRBJ2-3, with D possibly matching TRBD2 (6 bases). CDR3 length: 16 amino acids. V lost 6 bases, J lost 8 bases, and 24 bases lay in between. CDR1 and CDR2 from the germline V gene are MNHEY and SMNVEV (reference sequence). CDR3 residues: CASSGTASAPPGTQYF. The CDR3 DNA is TGTGCCAGCAGCGGAACTGCTAGCGCCCCCCCCGGTACGCAGTATTTT.

The CDR3 sequence is CASRQGNMNTEAFF. DNA of the CDR3: TGTGCCAGCAGACAAGGGAATATGAACACTGAAGCTTTCTTT. J is TRBJ1-1 and V is TRBV6-6; the D is unclear. Trimming shortened V by 6 bases and J by 0 bases, and 11 bases separated the two germline ends. In germline, CDR1 is MNHNY, CDR2 SVGAGI (reference sequence). The CDR3 totals 14 residues.

The chain joins TRBV28 to TRBJ1-2, with TRBD1 matching 7 bases. V shed 4 bases and J 0 bases; nucleotides not matched to a gene: 5. Germline CDR1 MDHEN, CDR2 SYDVKM. This CDR3 region has 15 residues. CDR3 in amino acids: CASSYRTGPNYGYTF. The CDR3 DNA reads as TGTGCCAGCAGTTACCGGACAGGCCCTAACTATGGCTACACCTTC.